This TCR beta chain stems from a study of T cell responses to AZD1222 COVID-19 vaccine (dated by TCRdb to the early 2020s). Regarding the study in general: TCR sequencing was performed for about 250 trial participants, of whom about 200 were given two doses of AZD1222 and about 25 were given two doses of MenACWY control vaccine. Trial participants were enrolled into age subgroups of 18-55, 56-69 and 70-plus years, which contained 148, 28 and 57 TCR-sequenced participants, respectively.

CDR1 KGHDR and CDR2 SFDVKD are derived from the germline V gene. V is reduced by 8 bases and J by 1 base, leaving a spacing of 2 bases between them. The CDR3 runs 11 residues from the cysteine to the phenylalanine. CDR3 DNA only is kept here, 33 bases in frame from base 1. The time point label for this specimen denotes: about 28 days (+/-7) after the second vaccine dose. AZD1222 recipients with second doses at about 4 weeks or about 12 weeks were pooled, because spike-specific TCR depth and breadth did not differ between schedules. Vaccinee samples came from UK trials COV001 and COV002, including a single-blind randomized controlled phase 2/3 trial of AZD1222 (ChAdOx1 nCoV-19) in healthy adults. Trial participant PBMC samples were collected at day 0 and day 28 after the second dose for TCRbeta chain sequencing. Findings and caveats that apply to the study as a whole: After two AZD1222 doses, both the breadth and the depth of spike-specific TCRs were significantly higher than at day 0 and than in MenACWY recipients. In the small 56-69-year group, the increase in depth fell short of significance, most likely because of low power. Vaccine-associated CD4 TCRs spanned the whole spike protein, with dominant responses in regions 160-218 and 743-854. Participants were mostly white British, with more females than males. The authors suggested clonal diversity may have been underestimated. Because no day 14 peak-response samples were available, repertoires were characterized only after the peak T cell response. Only six or seven AZD1222 recipients were SARS-CoV-2 seropositive at baseline, limiting conclusions about previously exposed vaccinees. Reportedly, almost half of the unique spike-specific TCRs recognized epitopes lying outside the regions that are mutated in the B.1.351 and B.1.1.7 variants.

As concerns this clone: Its target antigen remains unknown. Base qualities are not recorded, but no much larger clone differs from it by a single base.

The CDR3 regions of human TCRbeta chains were subjected to immunosequencing. The source study handled its data this way. TCRs in the repertoires were matched against a reference library of SARS-CoV-2-specific TCRs that had been generated with the MIRA antigen-specificity platform. Breadth meant the fraction of unique TCRs that were SARS-CoV-2-associated, whereas depth meant the fraction of total T cells that were SARS-CoV-2-associated. Each spike-specific TCR was assigned to its reactive spike region and to a CD4 or CD8 class using the MIRA data. Log10-transformed breadth and depth values were compared by one-way ANOVA with Sidak's multiple comparisons tests. Here the immuneACCESS table is served through TCRdb, limited to in-frame sequences with V and J called. Missing clones are a known gap in these copies; in checked studies unresolved V genes cover under half, and the rest lacks a known reason. That table furnishes V, J and clone size, whereas the DNA furnished D and trimming. The sample table contains just under 80,000 clones; only one count was recorded for roughly 90% of them. Roughly 5% of the sample is taken by the ten largest.

The sample in question was peripheral blood, obtained 28 days after the second AZD1222 dose. The clonotype originates from an adult who received the AZD1222 COVID-19 vaccine. The chain links TRBV24-1 with TRBJ2-1; no D gene can be assigned with confidence. The bases read TGTGCCACCACATCCTACAATGAGCAGTTCTTC. Translation gives CATTSYNEQFF.